The 7 T cell receptor beta chains reported below all come from one sample, sequenced in a study of T-cell memory formation after mild COVID-19. One entry per CDR3 protein results from TCRdb running MiXCR on the 5' RACE reads. The profile shows 500,000 to 600,000 distinct CDR3 sequences, approximately 19% of them singletons. The sequenced material came from PBMCs or a T cell subset sorted from them (not recorded which). All receptors come from an adult woman who had mild COVID-19 (a few samples of this study predate the infection). Cell type and time point are not known.

This clonotype was seen a few times. The rearrangement joins TRBV5-6 to TRBJ2-1, with 10 positions matching TRBD1. Germline V gives CDR1 SGHDT, CDR2 YYEEEE. This CDR3 spans 17 amino acids. Losses at the gene ends were 1 base for V and 3 bases for J; bases not matched to a gene: 7. CDR3 DNA sequence: TGTGCCAGCAGCTTGCCCTCGGACAGGGGGGGCTACAATGAGCAGTTCTTC. This codes for CASSLPSDRGGYNEQFF.

This clonotype was seen a handful of times. J is TRBJ2-7 and V is TRBV4-1; no clear D gene. This CDR3 comprises 17 residues. Germline V gene data show CDR1 as MGHRA and CDR2 as YSYEKL. Trimming took off 0 bases at V and 4 bases at J, with 19 bases between the two ends. CDR3 nucleotide sequence: TGCGCCAGCAGCCAAGAGCCCCACGACAACGGTGGGTACGAGCAGTACTTC. Translated: CASSQEPHDNGGYEQYF.

The sample holds a few counts of this clonotype. The rearrangement links TRBV20-1 to TRBJ2-7; D remains unclear. The CDR3 extends over 12 amino acids. Trimming stripped 4 bases from V and 2 bases from J, with 9 bases between. Germline-derived CDR1 and CDR2 are DFQATT and SNEGSKA (reference sequence). The CDR3 protein is CSATDLAYEQYF. The DNA of the CDR3 is TGCAGTGCTACCGACCTGGCCTACGAGCAGTACTTC.

The V gene is TRBV12-5, the J gene TRBJ1-1; 8 nucleotides agree with TRBD1. Germline V gives CDR1 LGHNT, CDR2 FRNRAP. The CDR3 consists of 14 residues. The V and J ends lost 6 bases and 3 bases, in that order; junction bases with no gene match: 6. This chain's CDR3 is CASGRSGGYTEAFF. As DNA, the CDR3 is TGTGCTAGTGGGCGATCAGGGGGCTACACTGAAGCTTTCTTT.

The rearrangement joins TRBV5-1 to TRBJ2-3; TRBD2 agrees at 7 bases. The trim removed 4 bases at V and 6 bases at J, leaving 5 bases unmatched. The CDR3 loop spans 13 amino acids. Germline values: CDR1 SGHRS, CDR2 YFSETQ. The CDR3 here is CASSLGEGDTQYF. CDR3 DNA: TGCGCCAGCAGCCTGGGGGAGGGTGATACGCAGTATTTT.

The J gene is TRBJ2-7, the V gene TRBV9; weak D call: TRBD2 (5 bases). There are 14 residues in the CDR3. Between the trimmed V and J ends, which lost 0 bases and 4 bases, there was a span of 11 bases. Germline-derived CDR1 and CDR2 are SGDLS and YYNGEE. The CDR3 DNA reads as TGTGCCAGCAGCGTAGAACTAGTCGGGTACGAGCAGTACTTC. This translates into CASSVELVGYEQYF.

In its sample, this clonotype was seen a few times. The rearrangement uses TRBV4-3 and TRBJ2-3, with D uncertain. Per germline, CDR1 LGHNA and CDR2 YSLEER. There are 14 residues in the CDR3. V dropped 1 base and J dropped 4 bases, with 9 bases sitting between them. CDR3 bases: TGCGCCAGCAGCCAAGGCCGAGCCGCAGATACGCAGTATTTT. Encoded protein: CASSQGRAADTQYF.